A selection of T cell receptor beta chains follows, all from one sample in a study of PD-L1 blockade in urothelial cancer. Libraries were prepared by immunoSEQ multiplex PCR; TCRdb keeps only in-frame clonotypes and omits some of them. The sample comprises more than 45,000 clones, more than 65% of which are singletons, and 3.5% to 4.5% rests with the top ten. The sequenced sample was PBMCs, obtained around atezolizumab (anti-PD-L1) treatment. These receptors were taken from a man aged 65 to 85 with urothelial cancer. Each CDR3 is given with its conserved first and last residue. D genes are given only for firm matches. Where a row states a size, it is once, few, many or the class of an expanded clone; other rows omit it.

J	D	length	V	size	DNA	CDR3
TRBJ2-1	NA	15	TRBV19	NA	TGTGCCAGTAGTGGGGCAGAGGCCTCCTACAATGAGCAGTTCTTC	CASSGAEASYNEQFF
TRBJ1-1	TRBD1	16	TRBV19	NA	TGTGCCAGTAGTTCCCGGGACAGCCCACGGAACACTGAAGCTTTCTTT	CASSSRDSPRNTEAFF
TRBJ2-3	TRBD2	16	TRBV25-1	NA	TGTGCCAGCAGTGAATTAGGAGCGGGAGGGACAGATACGCAGTATTTT	CASSELGAGGTDTQYF
TRBJ2-7	TRBD2	16	TRBV27	NA	TGTGCCAGCAGGCACTTCCCAGCGGGAGCCCCCTACGAGCAGTACTTC	CASRHFPAGAPYEQYF
TRBJ2-7	TRBD1	14	TRBV7-2	NA	TGTGCCAGCAGCCCCGGGACAGGTGCACTCGAGCAGTACTTC	CASSPGTGALEQYF
TRBJ2-2	NA	13	TRBV27	NA	TGTGCCAGCATCCACAGGGTTACCGGGGAGCTGTTTTTT	CASIHRVTGELFF
TRBJ2-3	NA	15	TRBV7-2	NA	TGTGCCAGCAGCTTAAACCCCTCAGGGACAGATACGCAGTATTTT	CASSLNPSGTDTQYF
TRBJ2-7	NA	11	TRBV19	NA	TGTGCCAGTAGTATTGGAGGGAGACAGTACTTC	CASSIGGRQYF
TRBJ1-5	NA	14	TRBV2	NA	TGTGCCAGCAGTGACTACAGGGCCCGTCAGCCCCAGCATTTT	CASSDYRARQPQHF
TRBJ2-7	TRBD1	14	TRBV10-3	NA	TGTGCCATCAGTTGGGGACAGGGATCCTACGAGCAGTACTTC	CAISWGQGSYEQYF
TRBJ2-7	TRBD2	15	TRBV5-4	NA	TGTGCCAGCAGCGAGGTTAGCGGGTTCGCCTACGAGCAGTACTTC	CASSEVSGFAYEQYF
TRBJ2-7	TRBD1	14	TRBV10-3	NA	TGTGCCATCAGTGGGGACAGGTTTCAGGACGAGCAGTACTTC	CAISGDRFQDEQYF
TRBJ2-3	NA	14	TRBV2	few	TGTGCCAGCAGTTTTCTAATAGGCACAGATACGCAGTATTTT	CASSFLIGTDTQYF
TRBJ2-1	TRBD1	14	TRBV7-9	NA	TGTGCCAGCAGCGGGCAGGGGGCGTACAATGAGCAGTTCTTC	CASSGQGAYNEQFF
TRBJ2-7	TRBD1	13	TRBV10-3	NA	TGTGCCTCGAGGACAGGGCGGTCCTACGAGCAGTACTTC	CASRTGRSYEQYF
TRBJ2-3	NA	16	TRBV15	NA	TGTGCCACCACCCCACTCGCGGGGCTCGGCACAGATACGCAGTATTTT	CATTPLAGLGTDTQYF
TRBJ1-1	TRBD1	15	TRBV5-1	NA	TGCGCCAGCAAAGTGACAGGGGGGTTGAACACTGAAGCTTTCTTT	CASKVTGGLNTEAFF
TRBJ2-1	TRBD1	15	TRBV9	NA	TGTGCCAGCAGCTCGATCACCACAGGGGGCAGTGAGCAGTTCTTC	CASSSITTGGSEQFF
TRBJ1-1	NA	13	TRBV30	NA	TGTGCCTGGAGTGGACATCCAGAAATTGAAGCTTTCTTT	CAWSGHPEIEAFF
TRBJ2-3	TRBD1	14	TRBV7-9	NA	TGTGCCAGCAGCAGGCAGGGGGCTGAAGATACGCAGTATTTT	CASSRQGAEDTQYF
TRBJ2-3	TRBD2	13	TRBV19	NA	TGTGCCAGTAATAGCGGGACCCCAGATACGCAGTATTTT	CASNSGTPDTQYF
TRBJ2-5	TRBD1	15	TRBV19	NA	TGTGCCAGTAGTATTGGGACAGGGGTTCGAGAGACCCAGTACTTC	CASSIGTGVRETQYF
TRBJ2-5	TRBD1	15	TRBV7-9	NA	TGTGCCAGCAGCTTAAGAGGGACAGGTGGAGAGACCCAGTACTTC	CASSLRGTGGETQYF
TRBJ2-7	TRBD2	14	TRBV2	NA	TGTGCCAGCAGGGAAACTAGCGTCGCCTACGAGCAGTACTTC	CASRETSVAYEQYF
TRBJ2-1	TRBD1	13	TRBV6-5	NA	TGTGCCAGCAGTTACGACAGGGTGGATGAGCAGTTCTTC	CASSYDRVDEQFF
TRBJ2-1	TRBD1	15	TRBV4-2	NA	TGTGCCAGCAGCCAAGAGGGGACAGTTATCAATGAGCAGTTCTTC	CASSQEGTVINEQFF
TRBJ1-1	NA	13	TRBV19	NA	TGTGCCAGTAGTCTTGGCCGTAACACTGAAGCTTTCTTT	CASSLGRNTEAFF
TRBJ2-3	NA	14	TRBV19	NA	TGTGCCAGTACGTCCGCAGGAAGCACAGATACGCAGTATTTT	CASTSAGSTDTQYF
TRBJ1-1	NA	13	TRBV10-3	NA	TGTGCCATCAGCTACAGGACAAACACTGAAGCTTTCTTT	CAISYRTNTEAFF
TRBJ2-5	NA	15	TRBV6-6	NA	TGTGCCAGCAGTTACTCGCAGGGGGGTTCGGAGACCCAGTACTTC	CASSYSQGGSETQYF
TRBJ1-2	NA	15	TRBV5-5	NA	TGTGCCAGCAGCGGGCTGCGGACAGCTAACTATGGCTACACCTTC	CASSGLRTANYGYTF
TRBJ2-7	TRBD2	14	TRBV11-2	NA	TGTGCCAGCAGCTTCTCTAGCGGGAGACACGAGCAGTACTTC	CASSFSSGRHEQYF
TRBJ1-2	TRBD1	13	TRBV28	NA	TGTGCCAGCACCCGACAGGGGAGGGATGGCTACACCTTC	CASTRQGRDGYTF
TRBJ2-4	NA	15	TRBV6-1	NA	TGTGCCAGCATAGAGGACTACGGAGGGGAAAACATTCAGTACTTC	CASIEDYGGENIQYF
TRBJ2-7	TRBD2	15	TRBV28	NA	TGTGCCAGCAGTGCCCCCTGGCGGGAGAAAGATGAGCAGTACTTC	CASSAPWREKDEQYF
TRBJ1-2	NA	15	TRBV30	NA	TGTGCCTGGCAAAACTTGGGAGGGCCCGGCTATGGCTACACCTTC	CAWQNLGGPGYGYTF